These 27 T cell receptor beta chains were sequenced from one sample in a study of blood T cells in healthy people across ages (dated by TCRdb to the mid-2010s). To prepare the library, 5' RACE was applied. TCRdb lists the instrument as Illumina HiSeq 2500. The second PCR ran for roughly 7 to 12 cycles and used a J-beta primer mix along with a sample-barcoded 5' primer. TCRdb's own reprocessing of the public reads used fastp at Q25 and MiXCR and kept productive beta chains. Rows merge per CDR3 protein into single entries with the most common DNA and genes. The sample contains some 1.7 million distinct CDR3 sequences, roughly 30% of them found a single time. Less than 9.5% of the sample belongs to the ten largest clones. What was sequenced was blood. The origin of the receptors is a woman aged 30 to 39 in good health.

Many counts were recorded for this clonotype. Written as DNA, the CDR3 is TGTGCCAGCAGCCAAGGGAGCGTTAGGACCAATGAGCAGTTCTTC. Residues: CASSQGSVRTNEQFF. The chain combines TRBV3-1 with TRBJ2-1; D gene ambiguous. V gave up 1 base and J gave up 6 bases, with 13 bases separating them. CDR1 LGHDT and CDR2 YNNKEL come from the germline V gene (reference sequence). This CDR3 has 15 amino acids.

This sequence joins TRBV15 and TRBJ1-5; the match to TRBD1 covers 9 bases. The trim removed 8 bases at V and 1 base at J, leaving 6 bases unmatched. The CDR3 spans 15 residues. The germline V gene encodes CDR1 LNHNV and CDR2 YYDKDF (reference sequence). The CDR3 nucleotides read TGTGCCACCCGGGGACAGGGCGAAAGCAATCAGCCCCAGCATTTT. Protein product: CATRGQGESNQPQHF.

This clonotype showed up just a few times. This sequence joins TRBV11-2 and TRBJ2-5, with 9 bases identical to TRBD1. Germline CDR1 and CDR2: SGHAT and FQNNGV. V was clipped by 6 bases and J by 4 bases; unmatched bases: 6. The CDR3 contains 14 residues. The CDR3 spells CASRATGGGETQYF. The CDR3 coding sequence is TGTGCCAGCAGGGCGACAGGGGGGGGAGAGACCCAGTACTTC.

This clonotype was seen a few times. This rearrangement joins TRBV28 to TRBJ2-7; a weak D match, TRBD2 (6 bases). This CDR3 has 14 amino acids. The V gene's germline CDR1 is MDHEN and CDR2 SYDVKM. V was cut by 7 bases and J by 2 bases, with 15 bases left in between. CDR3 nucleotide sequence: TGTGCCAGCACCAATGAGGAGGGAACCTACGAGCAGTACTTC. Translation gives CASTNEEGTYEQYF. The full variable domain, in which reference TRBV28 and TRBJ2-7 provide the parts outside the CDR3, is DVKVTQSSRYLVKRTGEKVFLECVQDMDHENMFWYRQDPGLGLRLIYFSYDVKMKEKGDIPEGYSVSREKKERFSLILESASTNQTSMYLCASTNEEGTYEQYFGPGTRLTVT.

This clonotype has more than one count but fewer than ten. The J gene is TRBJ1-5, the V gene TRBV30, with 7 bases matching TRBD1. This CDR3 has 13 amino acids. V lost 0 bases, J lost 7 bases, and 3 bases stayed unmatched. CDR1 and CDR2 from the germline V gene are GTSNPN and SVGIG (reference sequence). In nucleotides, the CDR3 is TGTGCCTGGAGTGTGGGACAGTCCCAGCCCCAGCATTTT. This encodes CAWSVGQSQPQHF.

This clonotype was counted only a few times. J is TRBJ2-1 and V is TRBV9; 8 positions agree with TRBD2. Germline CDR1 SGDLS, CDR2 YYNGEE. This CDR3 contains 15 residues. Losses at the gene ends were 0 bases for V and 6 bases for J; bases not matched to a gene: 5. The CDR3 DNA reads as TGTGCCAGCAGCGTAGACGGGGGGGGCCCCAATGAGCAGTTCTTC. Its protein product is CASSVDGGGPNEQFF.

The chain couples TRBV15 to TRBJ2-5; 10 bases are a match to TRBD2. The germline V gene encodes CDR1 LNHNV and CDR2 YYDKDF (reference sequence). The CDR3 extends over 14 amino acids. V was clipped by 4 bases and J by 5 bases; unmatched bases: 4. CDR3 residues: CATSMQRGGETQYF. The DNA for the CDR3 is TGTGCCACCAGCATGCAGCGGGGGGGGGAGACCCAGTACTTC.

The V call is TRBV7-9, the J call TRBJ1-1; D uncertain. This CDR3 has 16 residues. Trimming took off 2 bases at V and 1 base at J, with 14 bases between the two ends. Germline V gene lookup returns CDR1 SEHNR and CDR2 FQNEAQ (reference sequence). The CDR3 is CASSLTARVGNTEAFF. The CDR3, as DNA: TGTGCCAGCAGCTTAACCGCCCGGGTAGGGAACACTGAAGCTTTCTTT.

Details on this clonotype: A much larger clone lies a single base off, so this may be a read error. The V and J genes are TRBV2 and TRBJ2-5; possible D gene TRBD1, 5 bases. Per germline, CDR1 SNHLY and CDR2 FYNNEI. V was trimmed by 7 bases and J by 5 bases, leaving 11 bases between them. The CDR3 is 12 residues long. The CDR3 DNA sequence: TGTGCCAGCATATCAGGGCAGGAGACCCAGTACTTC. Translation gives CASISGQETQYF. Complete variable domain (other parts from reference TRBV2 and TRBJ2-5): EPEVTQTPSHQVTQMGQEVILRCVPISNHLYFYWYRQILGQKVEFLVSFYNNEISEKSEIFDDQFSVERPDGSNFTLKIRSTKLEDSAMYFCASISGQETQYFGPGTRLLVL.

The V gene is TRBV30, the J gene TRBJ1-4; the match to TRBD1 covers 10 bases. Germline values: CDR1 GTSNPN, CDR2 SVGIG (reference sequence). V dropped 1 base and J dropped 7; count of bases not matched to a gene: 12. The CDR3 loop spans 17 amino acids. The CDR3 bases are TGTGCCTGGAGTGCGGCCCGGGACAGGGGTTTTTTTGAAAAACTGTTTTTT. Encoded protein: CAWSAARDRGFFEKLFF. The whole variable domain, filled in from reference TRBV30 and TRBJ1-4, reads SQTIHQWPATLVQPVGSPLSLECTVEGTSNPNLYWYRQAAGRGLQLLFYSVGIGQISSEVPQNLSASRPQDRQFILSSKKLLLSDSGFYLCAWSAARDRGFFEKLFFGSGTQLSVL.

V is TRBV28 and J is TRBJ1-2, with 8 positions matching TRBD1. V trimming: 5 bases; J trimming: 0 bases; junction bases outside the gene matches: 11. The CDR3 loop spans 17 amino acids. Germline lookup yields CDR1 MDHEN and CDR2 SYDVKM. The CDR3 here is CASSMTGVFKANYGYTF. CDR3 DNA: TGTGCCAGCAGTATGACAGGGGTTTTTAAAGCTAACTATGGCTACACCTTC.

This clonotype was seen more than once but under ten times. This chain uses TRBV5-6 with TRBJ2-7, with TRBD2 as a possible D gene (7 bases). Trimming shortened V by 1 base and J by 2 bases, and 13 bases separated the two germline ends. The CDR3 has 15 amino acids. The germline gives CDR1 SGHDT, CDR2 YYEEEE. CDR3 coding DNA: TGTGCCAGCAGCTTGTGGGGGGGGGCCGCCTACGAGCAGTACTTC. This sequence encodes CASSLWGGAAYEQYF.

The rearrangement links TRBV12-5 to TRBJ2-7; D might be TRBD1 or TRBD2, each matching 7 bases. This CDR3 is built from 15 residues. Germline V gives CDR1 LGHNT, CDR2 FRNRAP. The ends were cut back, 2 bases at V and 5 bases at J, with 16 bases in the middle. The CDR3 DNA reads TGTGCTAGTGGTTTGTTTCTACAGGGGAGGGACGAGCAGTACTTC. As protein: CASGLFLQGRDEQYF. The whole variable domain, remainder taken from reference TRBV12-5 and TRBJ2-7, is DARVTQTPRHKVTEMGQEVTMRCQPILGHNTVFWYRQTMMQGLELLAYFRNRAPLDDSGMPKDRFSAEMPDATLATLKIQPSEPRDSAVYFCASGLFLQGRDEQYFGPGTRLTVT.

In this sample, this clonotype turned up a few times. The chain joins TRBV30 to TRBJ2-7; a weak D match, TRBD2 (5 bases). This CDR3 is 13 amino acids long. The V end lost 4 bases, the J end lost 7 bases, and 17 bases lay between the germline ends. Germline-derived CDR1 and CDR2 are GTSNPN and SVGIG (reference sequence). The CDR3 coding sequence is TGTGCCTGGATAGAGGGCCAGAGTCGGGAGCAGTACTTC. Protein: CAWIEGQSREQYF.

This clonotype showed up just once. This chain joins TRBV7-9 and TRBJ1-2; 7 bases match TRBD1. In germline, CDR1 is SEHNR, CDR2 FQNEAQ (reference sequence). J gave up 3 bases and V 5 bases, and 9 bases lay outside the gene matches. The CDR3 totals 15 residues. The CDR3 DNA reads as TGTGCCAGCAGCCCTGGGGGAGGGGGCGACTATGGCTACACCTTC. Translating it yields CASSPGGGGDYGYTF.

This clonotype was counted ten times or more. Relative to the germline gene, one junction end is altered; a read error may explain this. The chain has TRBV5-1 and TRBJ2-1; TRBD1 matches at 10 bases. CDR3 length: 15 residues. Germline CDR1 reads SGHRS; CDR2 reads YFSETQ. The CDR3 nucleotides are TGTGCCAGCAGCTTCCGGGACAGGGGTTACAATGAGCAGTTCTTC. It translates to CASSFRDRGYNEQFF.

This clonotype was counted only a few times. The rearrangement joins TRBV5-1 to TRBJ1-2, with a tentative D call TRBD1 (5 bases). Germline V gene lookup returns CDR1 SGHRS and CDR2 YFSETQ. The CDR3 has 15 amino acids. V was trimmed by 4 bases and J by 2 bases, leaving 15 bases between them. This CDR3 is CASSHQTAGNYGYTF. In DNA, the CDR3 is TGCGCCAGCAGCCATCAAACCGCAGGGAACTATGGCTACACCTTC.

The chain combines TRBV7-9 with TRBJ2-3, with 9 bases lining up with TRBD2. The junction had 9 bases not matched to a gene; V was cut back by 4 bases and J by 4 bases. Germline loops: CDR1 SEHNR, CDR2 FQNEAQ (reference sequence). This CDR3 has 16 residues. Written as DNA, the CDR3 is TGTGCCAGCAGCTACACCCCGGGACTAGCAGCAGATACGCAGTATTTT. It encodes CASSYTPGLAADTQYF.

The sample holds a few counts of this clonotype. This chain connects TRBV29-1 to TRBJ1-1; D is unresolved. The CDR3 runs to 12 residues. Germline values: CDR1 SQVTM, CDR2 ANQGSEA. Trimming took 4 bases from V and 4 from J, leaving 10 bases between them. CDR3 amino acids: CSVVWGSTEAFF. Written as DNA, the CDR3 is TGCAGCGTTGTTTGGGGTAGCACTGAAGCTTTCTTT.

At least ten counts were recorded for this clonotype. The rearrangement links TRBV29-1 to TRBJ2-1; D perhaps matches TRBD2 (5 bases). Germline assignment: CDR1 SQVTM and CDR2 ANQGSEA. With 6 bases removed from V and 0 bases from J, the gap between germline ends came to 24 bases. The CDR3 is 18 residues long. CDR3 amino acids: CSVTSLVDPRSSYNEQFF. The CDR3 DNA is TGCAGCGTCACTAGTCTCGTAGACCCCAGGAGCTCCTACAATGAGCAGTTCTTC.

This clonotype has just a few counts. V and J are TRBV24-1 and TRBJ2-3, with D uncertain. The CDR3 is 15 amino acids. Trimming took off 5 bases at V and 2 bases at J, with 13 bases between the two ends. Germline CDR1 is KGHDR and CDR2 is SFDVKD. The CDR3 DNA reads TGTGCCACCAGTGTCCCTGACGGTCCCACAGATACGCAGTATTTT. Amino acids: CATSVPDGPTDTQYF.

Of note for this clonotype: This could be a read error, since a much larger clone is one nucleotide away. The chain links TRBV5-1 to TRBJ1-2, with TRBD1 matching over 7 bases. This CDR3 is built from 15 residues. Germline V CDR1 and CDR2: SGHRS, YFSETQ. The CDR3 sequence: CASKFDPGQNYGHTF. In nucleotides, the CDR3 is TGCGCCAGCAAGTTCGACCCGGGACAGAATTATGGCCACACCTTC.

Only a few counts were recorded for this clonotype. The rearrangement joins TRBV7-6 to TRBJ2-3; 8 nucleotides agree with TRBD2. V dropped 1 base and J dropped 0; count of bases not matched to a gene: 3. The CDR3 is 16 amino acids. Germline CDR1 is SGHVS and CDR2 is FNYEAQ. Here the CDR3 reads CASSLESGGSTDTQYF. The CDR3 DNA sequence: TGTGCCAGCAGCTTAGAGAGCGGGGGAAGCACAGATACGCAGTATTTT.

J is TRBJ2-2 and V is TRBV29-1; D tentatively reads TRBD1 or TRBD2 (5 bases each). CDR3 length: 14 residues. With 0 bases removed from V and 8 bases from J, the gap between germline ends came to 13 bases. Germline V CDR1 and CDR2: SQVTM, ANQGSEA. As DNA, the CDR3 is TGCAGCGTTGAAGATGGGACCGCGATTGGGGAGCTGTTTTTT. It yields the protein CSVEDGTAIGELFF.

For this clonotype: With a much larger clone just one base away, this may be a read error. The CDR3 protein is CASSLAGSANTDTRYF. The CDR3 bases are TGCGCCAGCAGCTTGGCCGGAAGCGCGAACACAGATACGCGGTATTTT. The genes are TRBV5-1 and TRBJ2-3; unclear D gene. In germline, CDR1 is SGHRS, CDR2 YFSETQ. This CDR3 comprises 16 residues.

Worth noting for this clonotype: One end of the junction is discordant with germline, which a read error may explain. This chain joins TRBV7-2 and TRBJ2-5; D gene ambiguous. The CDR3 extends over 13 amino acids. CDR1 SGHTA and CDR2 FQGNSA come from the germline V gene. The CDR3 sequence: CASSRYKMETLYF. CDR3 DNA sequence: TGTGCCAGCAGCCGGTACAAAATGGAGACCCTGTACTTC.

The chain employs TRBV7-2 and TRBJ2-7, with D possibly TRBD2 on 6 matching bases. Germline values: CDR1 SGHTA, CDR2 FQGNSA. V was trimmed by 5 bases and J by 7 bases, leaving 21 bases between them. The CDR3 loop spans 15 amino acids. CDR3 DNA sequence: TGTGCCAGCAGCCCCGCGGGGAGCGGATACAATGAGCAGTACTTC. Its protein is CASSPAGSGYNEQYF.